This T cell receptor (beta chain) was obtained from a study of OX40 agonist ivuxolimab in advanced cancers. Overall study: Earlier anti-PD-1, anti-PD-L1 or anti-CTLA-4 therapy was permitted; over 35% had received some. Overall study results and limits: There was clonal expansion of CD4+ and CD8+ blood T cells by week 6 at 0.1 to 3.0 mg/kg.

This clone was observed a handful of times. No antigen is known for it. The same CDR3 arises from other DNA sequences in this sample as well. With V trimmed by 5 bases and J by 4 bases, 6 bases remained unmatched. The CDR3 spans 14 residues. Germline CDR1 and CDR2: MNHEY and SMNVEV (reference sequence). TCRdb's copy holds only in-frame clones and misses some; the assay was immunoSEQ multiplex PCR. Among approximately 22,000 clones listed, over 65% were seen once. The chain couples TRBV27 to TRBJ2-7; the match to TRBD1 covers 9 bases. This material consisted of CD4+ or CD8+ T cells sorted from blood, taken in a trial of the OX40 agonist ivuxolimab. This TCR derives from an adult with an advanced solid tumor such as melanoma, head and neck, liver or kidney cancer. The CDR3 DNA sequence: TGTGCCAGCAGTCCCTGGGACAGGGTTTACGAGCAGTACTTC. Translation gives CASSPWDRVYEQYF.